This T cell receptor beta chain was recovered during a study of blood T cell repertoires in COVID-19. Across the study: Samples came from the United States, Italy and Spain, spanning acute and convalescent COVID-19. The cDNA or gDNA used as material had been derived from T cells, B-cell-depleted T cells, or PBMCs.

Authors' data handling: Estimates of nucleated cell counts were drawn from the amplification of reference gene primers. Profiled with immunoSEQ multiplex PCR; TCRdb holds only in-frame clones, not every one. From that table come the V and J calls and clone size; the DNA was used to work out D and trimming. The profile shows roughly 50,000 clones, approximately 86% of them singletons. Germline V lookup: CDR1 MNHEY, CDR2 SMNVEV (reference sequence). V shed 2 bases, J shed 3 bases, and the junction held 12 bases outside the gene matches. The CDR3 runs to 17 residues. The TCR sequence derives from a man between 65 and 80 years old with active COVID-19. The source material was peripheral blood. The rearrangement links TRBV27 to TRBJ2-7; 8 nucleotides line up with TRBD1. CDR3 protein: CASSLTPGGAQIYEQYF. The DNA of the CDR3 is TGTGCCAGCAGTTTAACACCAGGGGGCGCCCAAATCTACGAGCAGTACTTC.